This TCR beta chain was sequenced for a study of cytomegalovirus exposure and HLA in healthy donors. Trimming left V 5 bases short and J 0 bases short, with 13 bases between. CDR1 and CDR2 (germline): SEHNR, FQNEAQ (reference sequence). The CDR3 sequence is 15 residues long. A multiplex PCR was run with 60 Vbeta primers and 13 Jbeta primers. Produced via immunoSEQ multiplex PCR; TCRdb's table is partial and in-frame only. This table has some 120,000 clones, roughly 78% appearing once. Study findings and constraints: Most TCR sequences proved rare, with some public TCRs found in many donors.

As regards this clone: Its target is not known.

This TCR came from a young man in good health and CMV-seronegative. The sample taken for sequencing was PBMCs. This sequence joins TRBV7-9 and TRBJ1-1; the D gene is possibly TRBD1 (5 bases). CDR3 protein: CASSPDTSMNTEAFF. The CDR3 coding sequence is TGTGCCAGCAGCCCGGACACCTCCATGAACACTGAAGCTTTCTTT.